This T cell receptor beta chain was sequenced for a study of T cell responses to AZD1222 COVID-19 vaccine. On the study more broadly: Pooled together were second doses at about 4 or about 12 weeks. Study conclusions and caveats: Vaccine-associated CD4 TCRs spanned spike, dominant at 160-218 and 743-854.

Regarding this clone: What it recognizes is unknown.

TCRdb's table, derived via immunoSEQ multiplex PCR, lists solely in-frame clones and lacks some. The profile covers 95,000 to 150,000 clones, with around 90% appearing a single time and about 1.2% taken by the ten largest. The sample consisted of peripheral blood, taken on day 0 of AZD1222 vaccination. The sequence was collected from an adult in good health.

CDR3 residues: CASKGQFNEKLFF. CDR3 bases: TGTGCCAGCAAGGGTCAATTTAATGAAAAACTGTTTTTT. The rearrangement uses TRBV2 and TRBJ1-4; no reliable D call. The CDR3 contains 13 residues. Germline values: CDR1 SNHLY, CDR2 FYNNEI. The V end was cut by 7 bases, the J end by 4 bases, with 10 bases between.